This T cell receptor beta chain was documented in a study of identical twins (dated by TCRdb to between 2015 and 2016). In the study overall: The study deep-sequenced TCR alpha and beta repertoires from monozygotic twins, unrelated adults of various ages and cord blood to test whether fetal clonotypes persist. To rule out contamination, replicate twin experiments were performed at different times with different library preparation protocols.

On this clonotype itself: Its antigen remains undetermined. No quality values exist for individual bases; no much larger clone is one base distant.

The library was made by 5' RACE. The data were produced on an Illumina HiSeq 2000. A universal primer binding site was added through template switching, and the final cDNA carried a unique molecular identifier so that TCR cDNA molecules could be counted accurately. Specific primers in the conserved constant-segment region were used to synthesize first-strand cDNA for the TCR alpha and beta chains. To control for contamination, every cDNA library was double barcoded, receiving both a SMART-Mk sample barcode and Illumina barcodes. TruSeq adapter sequences, together with Illumina sample barcodes, were added in two successive PCR steps. Sequencing of the TCR alpha and beta cDNA libraries was done on the Illumina HiSeq platform using custom primers. The original pipeline was this. Raw reads were processed with MiGEC to extract unique molecular identifiers, and MiXCR was used to determine CDR3 positions. For each individual, recombination models were inferred using an EM algorithm with the repgenHMM and IGoR tools. The analysis of shared clonotypes was done with the tcR package in R, with sharing normalized by the product of cloneset sizes. To study raw recombination free of thymic and clonal selection effects, out-of-frame nonproductive sequences were analyzed. TCRdb cleaned the public reads at Q25 with fastp, built clones with MiXCR and kept in-frame beta chains. Entries are consolidated by CDR3 protein sequence, retaining the most common genes and DNA. The V and J calls and clone size come from TCRdb's table, not from the authors' own analysis. Present in this sample are approximately 690,000 distinct CDR3 sequences, over 5% of which were seen just once. Together, the top ten hold around 1.7% of the sample.

V lost 2 bases and J lost 2 bases, and the count of bases not matched to a germline gene is 8. The germline V gene specifies ENHRY as CDR1 and SYGVKD as CDR2. The CDR3 runs 18 residues from the cysteine to the phenylalanine. The only DNA kept is the CDR3, 54 bases in frame from the first base. Every donor was a healthy Caucasian. Three unrelated non-twin adults were also sequenced: a male aged 18 to 30, a male aged 50 to 60 and a female aged 50 to 60. Miltenyi CD45RO+ enrichment and human naive T-cell isolation kits were used to isolate memory (CD45RO+) and naive T cells from PBMC. Study-wide findings and limitations: Because the same donors could not be followed over many years, conclusions were based on cross-sectional statistical analysis. In beta out-of-frame sequences, excess twin sharing was weaker, because having fewer shared sequences lowered the signal-to-noise ratio. Out-of-frame TCR alpha sharing in monozygotic twins was systematically underestimated by recombination models, whereas sharing between unrelated individuals was in agreement with the recombination models. Compared with coincidental sharing between unrelated individuals, an excess of low generation-probability sequences was observed among out-of-frame TCR alpha sequences shared between twins. Fewer insertions were carried by abundant cord blood beta clonotypes; a weaker similar trend was observed in young adult naive repertoires, while no such trend was observed in memory repertoires. Zero-insertion analyses could be partly confounded by invariant T cells such as MAIT and iNKT, though diverse VJ usage argued against such confounding for most clonotypes.

The origin of this receptor is a man aged 18 to 35 in good health. The sequenced sample consisted of naive T cells sorted from blood. The label giving this sample's cell subset or site can be read as: cells isolated with a human naive T-cell isolation kit. In this chain, TRBV10-3 is recombined with TRBJ2-3; a stretch of 12 junction bases matches TRBD2. The CDR3 sequence is CAISERLAGERDTDTQYF. The base sequence is TGTGCCATCAGTGAGCGACTAGCGGGAGAGAGGGACACAGATACGCAGTATTTT.